Below, 26 T cell receptor beta chains from the same sample are listed, as sequenced in a study of tumor-infiltrating lymphocytes in primary liver carcinoma. With roughly 540 ng total RNA as template and a constant-region primer, TCR beta cDNA was made. ARM-PCR was slightly modified, and three nested multiplex PCR rounds with it gave rise to the TCR beta libraries. Each of the first two PCR rounds ran nine to ten cycles with TRBV1-TRBV30 forward and C-beta reverse primers. TCRdb re-called the multiplex PCR reads with MiXCR, one entry per CDR3 protein. The data show 250,000 to 400,000 distinct CDR3 sequences, 65% seen once. Unsorted whole blood supplied the RNA, and germline DNA was extracted too. The source material was peripheral blood. Receptors originate from a middle-aged man with primary liver carcinoma and hepatitis B virus infection.

As regards this clonotype: The CDR3 does not close with the conserved phenylalanine or tryptophan, likely indicating a read error. The chain is built from TRBV10-2 and TRBJ1-1, with D possibly TRBD1 on 5 matching bases. The germline gives CDR1 WSHSY, CDR2 SAAADI. This CDR3 has 12 amino acids. The CDR3 is CSSWGPPIEAFS. The CDR3 nucleotides read TGCTCCAGCTGGGGCCCTCCCATAGAAGCTTTCTCT.

As concerns this clonotype: This may come from a read error, since a much larger clone is one base off. This chain uses TRBV4-2 with TRBJ2-7; 12 nucleotides match TRBD2. V shed 5 bases and J 4 bases; nucleotides not matched to a gene: 6. The V gene's germline CDR1 is LGHNA and CDR2 YNFKEQ. This CDR3 spans 15 amino acids. CDR3 bases: TGTGCCAGCAGCGTCCGACTAGCGGGAGAGTACGAGCAGTACTTC. This translates into CASSVRLAGEYEQYF.

Many counts were recorded for this clonotype. The V and J genes are TRBV4-2 and TRBJ2-7, with 9 positions matching TRBD1. This CDR3 is built from 17 residues. V lost 0 bases, J lost 5 bases, and 11 bases stayed unmatched. In germline, CDR1 is LGHNA, CDR2 YNFKEQ. The CDR3 DNA reads TGTGCCAGCAGCCAAGACGTACCCGGGACAGGGCCCGACGAGCAGTACTTC. Amino acid sequence: CASSQDVPGTGPDEQYF.

This clonotype came up once. At one boundary the junction diverges from the germline segment, which might be a read error. V usage is TRBV5-4 and J usage is TRBJ2-3, with 12 nucleotides matching TRBD2. This CDR3 comprises 17 residues. The germline V gene encodes CDR1 SGHNT and CDR2 YYREEE (reference sequence). Here the CDR3 DNA reads TGTGCCAACAGCGCTGGACTAGCGGGAAAGAGTTCAGATACGCAGTATTTT. It translates to CANSAGLAGKSSDTQYF.

The chain is built from TRBV11-1 and TRBJ2-2; 12 bases line up with TRBD2. The ends lost 3 bases at V and 5 bases at J; junction bases unmatched: 4. The germline gives CDR1 SGHAT, CDR2 FQDESV (reference sequence). The CDR3 is made up of 16 amino acids. The CDR3 bases are TGTGCCAGCAGCTTTCCCGGGACTAGCGGGACCGGGGAGCTGTTTTTT. Residues: CASSFPGTSGTGELFF.

Comments on this clonotype: A read error is possible here, since a much larger clone lies one base away. This chain joins TRBV6-5 and TRBJ1-2; D remains ambiguous. Trimming shortened V by 0 bases and J by 5 bases, and 13 bases separated the two germline ends. The CDR3 is 15 amino acids. Germline CDR1 and CDR2: MNHEY and SVGAGI. The CDR3 reads CASSYSRVVTYGYTF. CDR3 nucleotides: TGTGCCAGCAGTTACTCAAGGGTCGTTACGTATGGCTACACCTTC.

Comments on this clonotype: Mismatch with germline at one junction end may stem from a read error. The genes are TRBV11-1 and TRBJ1-1; D is uncertain. The CDR3 is made up of 13 amino acids. In germline, CDR1 is SGHAT, CDR2 FQDESV (reference sequence). DNA for the CDR3: TGTGCCAGCAGCTTAATTGACATCCCTGAGGCTTTCTTT. Translating it yields CASSLIDIPEAFF.

This clonotype has at least ten counts. The chain uses TRBV12-3 or TRBV12-4 and TRBJ2-1; 8 bases agree with TRBD2. The CDR3 covers 15 residues. V lost 6 bases to trimming and J lost 5 bases; unmatched junction nucleotides: 9. The CDR3 here is CASSHLAGLNNEQFF. CDR3 in DNA: TGTGCCAGCAGCCACCTAGCGGGCCTCAACAATGAGCAGTTCTTC.

This clonotype has only a few counts. The rearrangement uses TRBV7-8 and TRBJ1-4; a weak D match, TRBD1 (6 bases). V shed 4 bases and J shed 7 bases, with 22 bases lying between them. The CDR3 spans 17 residues. The germline V gene has CDR1 SGHVS and CDR2 FQNEAQ. The CDR3 DNA reads as TGTGCCAGCAGCTCCTCCCGTCTCAGGGGCCCGACTGAAAAACTGTTTTTT. This sequence encodes CASSSSRLRGPTEKLFF.

Remarks on this clonotype: This sequence may be a read error, since a much larger clone differs from it by one base. The chain is built from TRBV5-4 and TRBJ2-7, with TRBD2 matching 7 bases. V shed 0 bases, J shed 6 bases, and the junction held 12 bases outside the gene matches. The CDR3 covers 16 residues. Germline V gives CDR1 SGHNT, CDR2 YYREEE (reference sequence). The CDR3 DNA sequence: TGTGCCAGCAGCTTGGGCGGACTAGTGGGAGCCGGCGAGCAGTACTTC. Translating it yields CASSLGGLVGAGEQYF.

This clonotype was counted at least ten times. The chain recombines TRBV11-1 with TRBJ2-1; the D gene is possibly TRBD1 (6 bases). V was clipped by 4 bases and J by 5 bases, with 18 bases between them. There are 16 residues in the CDR3. Germline V CDR1 and CDR2: SGHAT, FQDESV (reference sequence). In DNA form, the CDR3 reads TGTGCCAGCAGCTCAACCCAGGGGATAGTAAACAATGAGCAGTTCTTC. This translates into CASSSTQGIVNNEQFF.

The rearrangement uses TRBV24-1 and TRBJ2-5, with 7 bases aligning to TRBD2. Germline-derived CDR1 and CDR2 are KGHDR and SFDVKD. V lost 5 bases and J lost 4; bases outside the gene matches: 12. The length of the CDR3 is 16 residues. The CDR3: CATSAVLAGDGETQYF. The DNA of the CDR3 is TGTGCCACCAGTGCCGTCCTTGCGGGAGACGGAGAGACCCAGTACTTC.

This clonotype was picked up many times. This chain connects TRBV12-3 or TRBV12-4 to TRBJ2-7; D ambiguous. The CDR3 runs to 12 residues. V gave up 6 bases and J gave up 7 bases, with 13 bases separating them. The CDR3 DNA is TGTGCCAGCAGAGCCCACGGTTTTGAGCAGTACTTC. Amino acid sequence: CASRAHGFEQYF.

This clonotype has a count of ten or more. The chain is built from TRBV29-1 and TRBJ2-3; no reliable D call. V lost 5 bases and J lost 4, with 7 bases in between. The CDR3 extends over 11 amino acids. From germline, CDR1 is SQVTM and CDR2 ANQGSEA. Here the CDR3 reads CSVNWADTQYF. The CDR3 nucleotides read TGCAGCGTTAATTGGGCAGATACGCAGTATTTT.

As concerns this clonotype: This clone may be a read error of a much larger clone one base away. The V gene is TRBV6-2 or TRBV6-3, the J gene TRBJ2-1, with TRBD2 matching over 8 bases. V lost 7 bases to trimming and J lost 7 bases; unmatched junction nucleotides: 12. Germline V gives CDR1 MNHEY, CDR2 SVGEGT. CDR3 length equals 15 residues. CDR3 protein: CASKKPAGVRNEQFF. The DNA for the CDR3 is TGTGCCAGCAAGAAGCCAGCGGGAGTGAGGAATGAGCAGTTCTTC.

V is TRBV10-2 and J is TRBJ2-7; the match to TRBD2 covers 10 bases. Germline CDR1 and CDR2: WSHSY and SAAADI. V shed 2 bases and J 3 bases; nucleotides not matched to a gene: 10. CDR3 size: 17 residues. CDR3 nucleotides: TGCGCCAGCAGTGAGCATTGGACTAGCGGAGAAATCTACGAGCAGTACTTC. Protein sequence: CASSEHWTSGEIYEQYF.

As concerns this clonotype: At one of its ends the junction is not consistent with the germline gene, which may arise from a read error. The rearrangement uses TRBV5-1 and TRBJ2-7; 7 bases are a match to TRBD2. The CDR3 runs 19 residues. Germline V lookup: CDR1 SGHRS, CDR2 YFSETQ. CDR3 DNA: TGCGCCAGCAGCCCGAATAGAATAGGACCAGCGGGAAGCGCGGACGAACAGTACTTC. Its protein is CASSPNRIGPAGSADEQYF.

This clonotype showed up many times. The genes are TRBV4-1 and TRBJ2-7; unclear D gene. V lost 1 base, J lost 1 base, and 11 bases lay in between. The germline V gene has CDR1 MGHRA and CDR2 YSYEKL. The CDR3 is made up of 15 amino acids. DNA for the CDR3: TGCGCCAGCAGCCAAGGTGGCAGTACATCCTACGAGCAGTACTTC. Translating it yields CASSQGGSTSYEQYF.

As for this clonotype: This could be a read error, since a much larger clone is one nucleotide away. The chain links TRBV4-1 to TRBJ1-4; tentatively, D is TRBD1 (5 bases). The CDR3 covers 14 residues. From germline, CDR1 is MGHRA and CDR2 YSYEKL. Trimming stripped 3 bases from V and 6 bases from J, with 11 bases between. DNA for the CDR3: TGCGCCAGCAGCCATACGGGGACGTATGAAAAACTGTTTTTT. Translated, it gives CASSHTGTYEKLFF.

V and J are TRBV28 and TRBJ1-2; D not resolved. The V end was cut by 7 bases, the J end by 4 bases, with 19 bases between. Germline-derived CDR1 and CDR2 are MDHEN and SYDVKM. The CDR3 covers 15 residues. CDR3 nucleotide sequence: TGTGCCAGCAACCCCCTGAGGCGGTCGGGCTATGGCTACACCTTC. Translating it yields CASNPLRRSGYGYTF.

The table lists this clonotype with a count of one. An end of the junction does not agree with germline; a read error may underlie this. V and J are TRBV11-2 and TRBJ2-1; D is possibly TRBD1 (6 bases). This CDR3 contains 15 residues. Germline values: CDR1 SGHAT, CDR2 FQNNGV. The CDR3 protein is CASIQGRGRYNEQFF. Written as DNA, the CDR3 is TGTGCCAGCATACAGGGTAGAGGCAGGTACAACGAGCAGTTCTTC.

This clonotype was recorded at least ten times. V gene TRBV11-2 combines with J gene TRBJ1-2; no clear D. CDR3 length: 14 amino acids. With 1 base removed from V and 0 bases from J, the gap between germline ends came to 6 bases. CDR1 SGHAT and CDR2 FQNNGV come from the germline V gene. CDR3 coding DNA: TGTGCCAGCAGCTTAGTAGGGTCTAACTATGGCTACACCTTC. Its translation: CASSLVGSNYGYTF.

Note on this clonotype: Since no conserved phenylalanine or tryptophan closes the CDR3, a read error is the likely cause. This sequence joins TRBV5-5 and TRBJ1-2; TRBD1 agrees at 8 bases. The germline V gene encodes CDR1 SGHKS and CDR2 YYEKEE (reference sequence). This CDR3 contains 11 residues. The CDR3 protein is CASSLGQAYTI. CDR3 nucleotides: TGTGCCAGCAGTTTGGGACAGGCGTACACCATC.

This clonotype showed up many times. This chain joins TRBV6-6 and TRBJ2-7; D may be TRBD1 or TRBD2 (5 bases each). The germline V gene encodes CDR1 MNHNY and CDR2 SVGAGI (reference sequence). The V end lost 8 bases, the J end lost 5 bases, and 22 bases lay between the germline ends. This CDR3 is 15 amino acids long. The CDR3 DNA is TGTGCCAGCGGAGACGGTCAGCGGAAGGGGCACGAGCAGTACTTC. It yields the protein CASGDGQRKGHEQYF.

This chain uses TRBV29-1 with TRBJ1-2; D gene ambiguous. The CDR3 loop spans 11 amino acids. V was clipped by 7 bases and J by 4 bases, with 10 bases between them. In germline, CDR1 is SQVTM, CDR2 ANQGSEA. The CDR3 nucleotides are TGCAGCGACTACAGTGGCTATGGCTACACCTTC. It yields the protein CSDYSGYGYTF.

This clonotype has ten or more counts. The chain combines TRBV11-2 with TRBJ2-5, with D possibly matching TRBD1 (6 bases). The CDR3 sequence is 13 residues long. Germline V lookup: CDR1 SGHAT, CDR2 FQNNGV. The V end lost 2 bases, the J end lost 4 bases, and 8 bases lay between the germline ends. CDR3 nucleotide sequence: TGTGCCAGCAGCTTACCAGGGGCAGAGACCCAGTACTTC. Translated, it gives CASSLPGAETQYF.